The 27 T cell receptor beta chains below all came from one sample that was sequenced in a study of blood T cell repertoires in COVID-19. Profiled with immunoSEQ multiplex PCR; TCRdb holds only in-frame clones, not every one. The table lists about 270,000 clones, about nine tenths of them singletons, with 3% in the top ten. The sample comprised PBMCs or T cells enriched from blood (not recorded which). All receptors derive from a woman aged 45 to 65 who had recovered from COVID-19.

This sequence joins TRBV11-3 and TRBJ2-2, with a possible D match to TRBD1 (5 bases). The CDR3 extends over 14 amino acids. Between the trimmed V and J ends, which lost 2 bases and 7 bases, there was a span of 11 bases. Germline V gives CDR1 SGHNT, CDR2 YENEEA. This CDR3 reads CASSLRQGGGELFF. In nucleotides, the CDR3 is TGTGCCAGCAGCTTACGGCAGGGCGGCGGGGAGCTGTTTTTT.

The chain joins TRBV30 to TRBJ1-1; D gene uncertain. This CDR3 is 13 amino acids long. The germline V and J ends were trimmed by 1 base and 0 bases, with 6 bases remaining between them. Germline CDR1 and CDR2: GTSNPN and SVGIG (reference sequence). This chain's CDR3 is CAWSEELNTEAFF. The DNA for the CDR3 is TGTGCCTGGAGTGAGGAGTTGAACACTGAAGCTTTCTTT.

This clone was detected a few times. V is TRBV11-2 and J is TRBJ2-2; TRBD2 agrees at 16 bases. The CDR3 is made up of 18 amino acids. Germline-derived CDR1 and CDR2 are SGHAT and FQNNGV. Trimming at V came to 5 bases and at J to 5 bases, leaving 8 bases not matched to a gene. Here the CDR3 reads CASSAGLAGGRRTGELFF. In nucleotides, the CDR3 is TGTGCCAGCAGCGCGGGACTAGCGGGAGGGCGTCGAACCGGGGAGCTGTTTTTT.

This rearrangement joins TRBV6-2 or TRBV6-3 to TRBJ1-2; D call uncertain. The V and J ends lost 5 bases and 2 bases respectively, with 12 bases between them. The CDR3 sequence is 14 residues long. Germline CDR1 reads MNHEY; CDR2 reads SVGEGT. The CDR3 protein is CASSKNHLNYGYTF. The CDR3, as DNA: TGTGCCAGCAGTAAGAATCACTTAAACTATGGCTACACCTTC.

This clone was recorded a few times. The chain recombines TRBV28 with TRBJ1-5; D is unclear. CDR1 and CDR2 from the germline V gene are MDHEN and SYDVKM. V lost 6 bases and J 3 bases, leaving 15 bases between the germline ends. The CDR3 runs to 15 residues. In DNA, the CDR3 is TGTGCCAGCAGGCCGGCCTCGGGTGCCAATCAGCCCCAGCATTTT. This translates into CASRPASGANQPQHF. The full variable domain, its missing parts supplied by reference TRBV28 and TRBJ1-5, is DVKVTQSSRYLVKRTGEKVFLECVQDMDHENMFWYRQDPGLGLRLIYFSYDVKMKEKGDIPEGYSVSREKKERFSLILESASTNQTSMYLCASRPASGANQPQHFGDGTRLSIL.

The CDR3 DNA reads as TGTGCCAGCTCACCACGTGTGACAGGGGGAGAGACCCAGTACTTC. This gives the protein CASSPRVTGGETQYF. The chain uses TRBV18 and TRBJ2-5; 9 bases agree with TRBD1. Looked up from germline, CDR1 is KGHSH and CDR2 is LQKENI. Unmatched junction bases numbered 4, after V lost 1 base and J lost 4 bases. This CDR3 comprises 15 residues.

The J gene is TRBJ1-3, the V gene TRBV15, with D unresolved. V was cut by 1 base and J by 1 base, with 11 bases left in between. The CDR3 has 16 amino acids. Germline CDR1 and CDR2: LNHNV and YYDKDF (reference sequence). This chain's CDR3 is CATSRAQQRSGNTIYF. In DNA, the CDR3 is TGTGCCACCAGCAGAGCCCAGCAGCGATCTGGAAACACCATATATTTT.

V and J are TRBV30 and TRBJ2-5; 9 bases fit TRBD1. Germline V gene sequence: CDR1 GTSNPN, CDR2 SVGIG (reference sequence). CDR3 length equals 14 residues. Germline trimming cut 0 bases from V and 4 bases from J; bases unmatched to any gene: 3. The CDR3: CAWSVQGARETQYF. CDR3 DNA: TGTGCCTGGAGTGTACAGGGGGCTCGAGAGACCCAGTACTTC.

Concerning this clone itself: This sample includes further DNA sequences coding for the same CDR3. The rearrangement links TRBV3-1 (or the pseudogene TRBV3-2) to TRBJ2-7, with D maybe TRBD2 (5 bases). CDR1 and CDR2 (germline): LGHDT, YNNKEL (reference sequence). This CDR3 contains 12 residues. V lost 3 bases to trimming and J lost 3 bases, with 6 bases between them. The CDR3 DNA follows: TGTGCCAGCAGCCAGGGGAGCTACGAGCAGTACTTC. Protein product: CASSQGSYEQYF.

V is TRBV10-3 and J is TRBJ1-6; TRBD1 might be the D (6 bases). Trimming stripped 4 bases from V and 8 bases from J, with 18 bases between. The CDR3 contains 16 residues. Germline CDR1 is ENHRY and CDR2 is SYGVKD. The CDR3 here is CAISGTIAGVDSPLHF. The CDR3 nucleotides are TGTGCCATCAGTGGAACCATTGCAGGGGTGGATTCACCCCTCCACTTT.

This chain's CDR3 is CASGDRGLTDTQYF. The DNA for the CDR3 is TGTGCCAGCGGAGACAGGGGGCTCACAGATACGCAGTATTTT. The V and J genes are TRBV11-2 and TRBJ2-3; 10 nucleotides line up with TRBD1. This CDR3 comprises 14 residues. With V trimmed by 8 bases and J by 2 bases, 4 bases remained unmatched. Germline lookup yields CDR1 SGHAT and CDR2 FQNNGV. Full variable domain (missing parts from reference TRBV11-2 and TRBJ2-3): EAGVAQSPRYKIIEKRQSVAFWCNPISGHATLYWYQQILGQGPKLLIQFQNNGVVDDSQLPKDRFSAERLKGVDSTLKIQPAKLEDSAVYLCASGDRGLTDTQYFGPGTRLTVL.

CDR3 coding DNA: TGTGCCAGCAGTGAAACGGGACAGGGGGGAGCCTATGGCTACACCTTC. Translation: CASSETGQGGAYGYTF. The chain recombines TRBV6-1 with TRBJ1-2, with 11 bases fitting TRBD1. V lost 2 bases to trimming and J lost 4 bases; unmatched junction nucleotides: 6. Germline V gene sequence: CDR1 MNHNS, CDR2 SASEGT. This CDR3 region has 16 residues.

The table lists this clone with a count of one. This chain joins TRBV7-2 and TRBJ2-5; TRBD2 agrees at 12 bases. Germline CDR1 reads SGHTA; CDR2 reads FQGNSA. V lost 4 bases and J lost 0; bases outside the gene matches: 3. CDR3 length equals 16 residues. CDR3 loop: CASSSGLAGYQETQYF. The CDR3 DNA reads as TGTGCCAGCAGCTCCGGACTAGCGGGATACCAAGAGACCCAGTACTTC.

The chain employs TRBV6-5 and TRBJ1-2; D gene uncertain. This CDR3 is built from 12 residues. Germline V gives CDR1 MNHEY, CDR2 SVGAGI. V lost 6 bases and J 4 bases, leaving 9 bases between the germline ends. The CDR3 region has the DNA TGTGCCAGCAGCAGCGGACGCTATGGCTACACCTTC. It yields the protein CASSSGRYGYTF.

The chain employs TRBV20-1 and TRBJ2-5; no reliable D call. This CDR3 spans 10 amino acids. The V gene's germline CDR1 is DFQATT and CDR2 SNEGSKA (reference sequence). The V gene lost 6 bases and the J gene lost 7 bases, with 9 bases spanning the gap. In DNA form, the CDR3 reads TGCAGTGCCTACTTTAGGACCCAGTACTTC. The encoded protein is CSAYFRTQYF.

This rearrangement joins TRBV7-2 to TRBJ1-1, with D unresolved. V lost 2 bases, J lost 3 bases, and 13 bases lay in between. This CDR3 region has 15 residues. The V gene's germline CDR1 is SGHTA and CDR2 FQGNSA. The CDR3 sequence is CASSLIYGSYTEAFF. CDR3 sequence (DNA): TGTGCCAGCAGCTTAATCTACGGGTCTTACACTGAAGCTTTCTTT.

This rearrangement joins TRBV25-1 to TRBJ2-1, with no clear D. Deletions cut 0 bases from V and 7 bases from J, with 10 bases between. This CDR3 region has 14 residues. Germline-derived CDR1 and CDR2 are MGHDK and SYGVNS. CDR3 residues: CASSEYELWNEQFF. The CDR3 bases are TGTGCCAGCAGTGAATACGAGTTATGGAATGAGCAGTTCTTC.

The chain's CDR3 is CASSPVTDNSPLHF. CDR3 in DNA: TGTGCCAGCTCACCGGTAACGGATAATTCACCCCTCCACTTT. The chain employs TRBV18 and TRBJ1-6; D gene ambiguous. Germline V gene lookup returns CDR1 KGHSH and CDR2 LQKENI. V was cut by 3 bases and J by 5 bases, with 8 bases left in between. CDR3 size: 14 residues. The variable domain in full, with the rest retrieved from reference TRBV18 and TRBJ1-6, is NAGVMQNPRHLVRRRGQEARLRCSPMKGHSHVYWYRQLPEEGLKFMVYLQKENIIDESGMPKERFSAEFPKEGPSILRIQQVVRGDSAAYFCASSPVTDNSPLHFGNGTRLTVT.

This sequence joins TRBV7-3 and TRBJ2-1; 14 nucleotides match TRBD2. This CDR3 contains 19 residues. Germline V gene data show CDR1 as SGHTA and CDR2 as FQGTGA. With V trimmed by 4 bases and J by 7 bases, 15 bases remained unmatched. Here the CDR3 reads CASSSTGGTSGRGGNEQFF. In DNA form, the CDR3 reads TGTGCCAGCAGCTCCACAGGAGGGACTAGCGGGAGAGGAGGGAATGAGCAGTTCTTC.

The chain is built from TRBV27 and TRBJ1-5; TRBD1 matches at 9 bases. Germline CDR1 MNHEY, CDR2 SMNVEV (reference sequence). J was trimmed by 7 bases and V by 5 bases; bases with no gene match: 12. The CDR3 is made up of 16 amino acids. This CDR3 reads CASSRTGTGYSQPQHF. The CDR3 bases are TGTGCCAGCAGTAGAACCGGGACAGGGTATTCACAGCCCCAGCATTTT.

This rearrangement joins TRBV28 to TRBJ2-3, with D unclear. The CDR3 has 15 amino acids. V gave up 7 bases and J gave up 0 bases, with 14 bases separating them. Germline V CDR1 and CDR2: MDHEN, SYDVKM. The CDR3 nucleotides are TGTGCCAGCATAGAGCACCTAACTAGCACAGATACGCAGTATTTT. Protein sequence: CASIEHLTSTDTQYF.

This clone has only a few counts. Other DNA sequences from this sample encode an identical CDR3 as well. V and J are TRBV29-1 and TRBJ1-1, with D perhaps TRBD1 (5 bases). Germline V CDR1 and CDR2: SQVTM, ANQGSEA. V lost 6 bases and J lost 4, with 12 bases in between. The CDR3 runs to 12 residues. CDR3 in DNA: TGCAGCGTGCCTACAGGTAGCACTGAAGCTTTCTTT. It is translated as CSVPTGSTEAFF.

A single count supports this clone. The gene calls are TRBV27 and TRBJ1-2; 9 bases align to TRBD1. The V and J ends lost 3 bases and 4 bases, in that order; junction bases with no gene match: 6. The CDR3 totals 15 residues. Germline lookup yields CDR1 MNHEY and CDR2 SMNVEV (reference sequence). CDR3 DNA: TGTGCCAGCAGTTTCAGACAGGGGGTAGTCTATGGCTACACCTTC. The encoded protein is CASSFRQGVVYGYTF.

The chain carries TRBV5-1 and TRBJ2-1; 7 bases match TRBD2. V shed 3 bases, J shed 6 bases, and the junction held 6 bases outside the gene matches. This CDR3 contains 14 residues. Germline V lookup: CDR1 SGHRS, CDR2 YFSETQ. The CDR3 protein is CASSYPGTINEQFF. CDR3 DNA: TGCGCCAGCAGCTACCCCGGGACTATCAATGAGCAGTTCTTC.

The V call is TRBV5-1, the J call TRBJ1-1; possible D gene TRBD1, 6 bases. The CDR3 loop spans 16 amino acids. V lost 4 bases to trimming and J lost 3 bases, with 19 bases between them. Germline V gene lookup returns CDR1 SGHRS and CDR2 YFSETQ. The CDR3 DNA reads TGCGCCAGCAGCCCGGAAGGGGGACCCTTAGACACTGAAGCTTTCTTT. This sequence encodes CASSPEGGPLDTEAFF.

CDR3 coding DNA: TGTGCCAGCAGTATACCTTCCCGTGGGACTAGCGGGCGTTTGGACGAGCAGTACTTC. This translates into CASSIPSRGTSGRLDEQYF. The rearrangement joins TRBV27 to TRBJ2-7; TRBD2 agrees at 12 bases. The CDR3 consists of 19 residues. Losses at the gene ends were 5 bases for V and 5 bases for J; bases not matched to a gene: 19. Germline CDR1 MNHEY, CDR2 SMNVEV (reference sequence).

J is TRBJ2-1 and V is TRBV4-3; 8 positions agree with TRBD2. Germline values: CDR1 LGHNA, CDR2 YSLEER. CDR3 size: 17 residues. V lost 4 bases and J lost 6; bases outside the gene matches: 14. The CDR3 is CASSPRTTSGGFNEQFF. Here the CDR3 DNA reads TGCGCCAGCAGCCCTCGGACCACTAGCGGAGGCTTCAATGAGCAGTTCTTC.